A single sample gave rise to the 24 T cell receptor beta chains below, sequenced in a study of blood T cell repertoires in COVID-19. TCRdb's copy holds only in-frame clones and misses some; the assay was immunoSEQ multiplex PCR. The sample holds 230,000 or so clones, approximately 86% seen once. The sequenced sample consisted of PBMCs or T cells enriched from blood (not recorded which). The source of these receptors is a woman between 50 and 59 years old with acute COVID-19.

The chain has TRBV5-1 and TRBJ1-1, with D unclear. CDR1 and CDR2 from the germline V gene are SGHRS and YFSETQ. V was clipped by 0 bases and J by 1 base, with 13 bases between them. This CDR3 region has 16 residues. The DNA of the CDR3 is TGCGCCAGCAGCTTGGAGTTAGGGCGGGGGAACACTGAAGCTTTCTTT. It specifies CASSLELGRGNTEAFF.

The V and J genes are TRBV5-6 and TRBJ2-1, with D uncertain. Germline loops: CDR1 SGHDT, CDR2 YYEEEE. The CDR3 spans 15 residues. V was clipped by 4 bases and J by 0 bases, with 11 bases between them. In DNA, the CDR3 is TGTGCCAGCAGCCCTAGTGTGAGCTCCTACAATGAGCAGTTCTTC. It encodes CASSPSVSSYNEQFF.

The chain is built from TRBV18 and TRBJ1-3; 8 bases are a match to TRBD1. J lost 0 bases, V lost 0 bases, and 7 bases had no gene match. The CDR3 runs to 18 residues. In germline, CDR1 is KGHSH, CDR2 LQKENI. The CDR3 DNA is TGTGCCAGCTCACCACCGGGCAGGGGGCTCCCCTCTGGAAACACCATATATTTT. Translation: CASSPPGRGLPSGNTIYF.

V gene TRBV27 combines with J gene TRBJ2-1; TRBD2 matches 8 bases. The CDR3 has 14 amino acids. The V segment lost 6 bases and the J segment 2 bases; nucleotides outside the gene matches: 3. Germline CDR1 and CDR2: MNHEY and SMNVEV (reference sequence). The CDR3 is CASSAGGTYNEQFF. As DNA, the CDR3 is TGTGCCAGCAGCGCGGGGGGAACCTACAATGAGCAGTTCTTC.

Comment on this clone: The same CDR3 also results from other DNA sequences found in this sample. Here the CDR3 reads CASSFGTGELFF. The CDR3 bases are TGTGCCAGCAGTTTCGGCACCGGGGAGCTGTTTTTT. This chain uses TRBV27 with TRBJ2-2; no clear D gene. Germline V gives CDR1 MNHEY, CDR2 SMNVEV (reference sequence). The V end was cut by 3 bases, the J end by 4 bases, with 3 bases between. This CDR3 is built from 12 residues.

This chain joins TRBV11-1 and TRBJ2-1, with 12 bases aligning to TRBD2. Germline CDR1 reads SGHAT; CDR2 reads FQDESV (reference sequence). V was clipped by 5 bases and J by 4 bases; unmatched bases: 6. This CDR3 comprises 16 residues. This CDR3 is CASSGRLAGVYNEQFF. In nucleotides, the CDR3 is TGTGCCAGCAGCGGACGACTAGCGGGAGTTTACAATGAGCAGTTCTTC.

V and J are TRBV6-5 and TRBJ1-6; 9 bases line up with TRBD1. This CDR3 is built from 14 residues. The junction had 5 bases not matched to a gene; V was cut back by 5 bases and J by 9 bases. CDR1 is MNHEY and CDR2 is SVGAGI in the germline V gene. Here the CDR3 DNA reads TGTGCCAGCAGTCGGGACAGGGCCTCTTCACCCCTCCACTTT. This translates into CASSRDRASSPLHF.

CDR3 region: CASSLGTGGFYEQYF. As DNA, the CDR3 is TGCGCCAGCAGCTTGGGGACAGGGGGCTTCTACGAGCAGTACTTC. J is TRBJ2-7 and V is TRBV5-1; 11 positions agree with TRBD1. V trimming: 0 bases; J trimming: 3 bases; junction bases outside the gene matches: 2. This CDR3 comprises 15 residues. CDR1 SGHRS and CDR2 YFSETQ come from the germline V gene.

This sequence joins TRBV12-2 and TRBJ2-5; TRBD2, as called in the table, went unchecked against the DNA. TRBV12-2 is classified as a pseudogene. CDR3 length: 15 residues. This CDR3 reads CASRSSRVPGETQYF. In DNA form, the CDR3 reads TGTGCAAGTCGCTCCTCCCGGGTCCCCGGGGAGACCCAGTACTTC.

This clone was observed a few times. The chain is built from TRBV19 and TRBJ2-4; TRBD1 matches at 9 bases. V was clipped by 10 bases and J by 6 bases; unmatched bases: 10. Germline V gene lookup returns CDR1 LNHDA and CDR2 SQIVND (reference sequence). The CDR3 contains 14 residues. CDR3 sequence reads: CATKDWTGANIQYF. The CDR3 nucleotides are TGTGCCACAAAGGACTGGACAGGGGCAAACATTCAGTACTTC.

The chain recombines TRBV19 with TRBJ2-7, with D uncertain. The V end was cut by 1 base, the J end by 2 bases, with 9 bases between. The CDR3 totals 14 residues. Germline assignment: CDR1 LNHDA and CDR2 SQIVND (reference sequence). CDR3 in amino acids: CASSIGFEAYEQYF. For the CDR3, the DNA is TGTGCCAGTAGTATAGGCTTTGAGGCCTACGAGCAGTACTTC.

V and J are TRBV30 and TRBJ1-5; 7 bases are a match to TRBD1. The V and J ends lost 2 bases and 0 bases, in that order; junction bases with no gene match: 4. In germline, CDR1 is GTSNPN, CDR2 SVGIG (reference sequence). The CDR3 has 15 amino acids. In nucleotides, the CDR3 is TGTGCCTGGAGTTTACAGGGGTATAGCAATCAGCCCCAGCATTTT. Translating gives CAWSLQGYSNQPQHF.

This rearrangement joins TRBV5-6 to TRBJ2-2, with D tentatively TRBD1 (5 bases). This CDR3 is built from 16 residues. Germline-derived CDR1 and CDR2 are SGHDT and YYEEEE. Trimming took off 4 bases at V and 2 bases at J, with 15 bases between the two ends. In DNA form, the CDR3 reads TGTGCCAGCAGCCCCAGACAGAGAATAAACACCGGGGAGCTGTTTTTT. This gives the protein CASSPRQRINTGELFF.

The chain has TRBV29-1 and TRBJ1-5; D gene uncertain. CDR3 length: 13 residues. Trimming took off 2 bases at V and 4 bases at J, with 9 bases between the two ends. From germline, CDR1 is SQVTM and CDR2 ANQGSEA. CDR3 nucleotides: TGCAGCGTTGAAATTGGGCAGAATCAGCCCCAGCATTTT. As protein: CSVEIGQNQPQHF.

The genes are TRBV4-1 and TRBJ1-4; 8 bases agree with TRBD1. Germline values: CDR1 MGHRA, CDR2 YSYEKL. The CDR3 runs 16 residues. J was trimmed by 8 bases and V by 1 base; bases with no gene match: 9. The CDR3 bases are TGCGCCAGCAGCCAAGCCAGGACAGGGCAAAGGGAAAAACTGTTTTTT. It translates to CASSQARTGQREKLFF.

This sequence joins TRBV7-2 and TRBJ1-5; 10 nucleotides line up with TRBD1. Unmatched junction bases numbered 5, after V lost 3 bases and J lost 3 bases. CDR3 length equals 16 residues. In germline, CDR1 is SGHTA, CDR2 FQGNSA. The DNA for the CDR3 is TGTGCCAGCAGCTTGAGGGACAGGGGCCCCAATCAGCCCCAGCATTTT. Translated, it gives CASSLRDRGPNQPQHF. Using reference TRBV7-2 and TRBJ1-5 for the parts outside the CDR3, the full variable domain is GAGVSQSPSNKVTEKGKDVELRCDPISGHTALYWYRQSLGQGLEFLIYFQGNSAPDKSGLPSDRFSAERTGGSVSTLTIQRTQQEDSAVYLCASSLRDRGPNQPQHFGDGTRLSIL.

This sequence joins TRBV6-5 and TRBJ2-1; maybe TRBD2 (5 bases). Germline V gene sequence: CDR1 MNHEY, CDR2 SVGAGI. V was cut by 5 bases and J by 6 bases, with 14 bases left in between. The CDR3 is 14 amino acids. Written as DNA, the CDR3 is TGTGCCAGCAGTCTAGCCGAAGAAGCCAATGAGCAGTTCTTC. Encoded protein: CASSLAEEANEQFF.

The chain couples TRBV27 to TRBJ1-5; TRBD1 matches 9 bases. The CDR3 covers 17 residues. V was pared by 5 bases and J by 0 bases, with 8 bases of the junction left unmatched. CDR1 and CDR2 (germline): MNHEY, SMNVEV (reference sequence). CDR3 sequence: CASSDGTGSYSNQPQHF. CDR3 nucleotide sequence: TGTGCCAGCAGTGACGGGACAGGGTCCTATAGCAATCAGCCCCAGCATTTT.

The chain recombines TRBV18 with TRBJ1-1; D unresolved. The germline V gene has CDR1 KGHSH and CDR2 LQKENI. With 2 bases removed from V and 1 base from J, the gap between germline ends came to 11 bases. The CDR3 has 15 amino acids. DNA for the CDR3: TGTGCCAGCTCACCATTACAGTCTACGAACACTGAAGCTTTCTTT. This codes for CASSPLQSTNTEAFF.

This clone came up once. The J gene is TRBJ2-2, the V gene TRBV2; perhaps TRBD1 as D (5 bases). The germline V gene encodes CDR1 SNHLY and CDR2 FYNNEI. CDR3 size: 15 residues. V lost 3 bases and J lost 4, with 12 bases in between. The CDR3 coding sequence is TGTGCCAGCAGTGACTTAGGGGCGCCCACCGGGGAGCTGTTTTTT. Translated, it gives CASSDLGAPTGELFF.

The chain links TRBV7-9 to TRBJ2-1; 8 bases align to TRBD1. The length of the CDR3 is 19 residues. Germline trimming cut 0 bases from V and 1 base from J; bases unmatched to any gene: 11. Germline CDR1 is SEHNR and CDR2 is FQNEAQ (reference sequence). The CDR3 DNA reads TGTGCCAGCAGCTTAGCGTGGGCAGGGGGCCCTTTATCCTACAATGAGCAGTTCTTC. Translated, it gives CASSLAWAGGPLSYNEQFF.

The chain carries TRBV19 and TRBJ2-1; 12 bases fit TRBD2. Germline trimming cut 1 base from V and 8 bases from J; bases unmatched to any gene: 6. Germline V gives CDR1 LNHDA, CDR2 SQIVND (reference sequence). The CDR3 spans 16 residues. The CDR3 loop reads CASSIGSSGRVYEQFF. CDR3 coding DNA: TGTGCCAGTAGTATAGGTTCTAGCGGGAGGGTCTATGAGCAGTTCTTC.

The genes are TRBV7-8 and TRBJ2-3; the D gene is possibly TRBD2 (5 bases). V was pared by 8 bases and J by 4 bases, with 10 bases between. CDR3 length: 12 amino acids. Germline V lookup: CDR1 SGHVS, CDR2 FQNEAQ. The CDR3 spells CASQGGPDTQYF. CDR3 DNA sequence: TGTGCCAGCCAAGGAGGCCCAGATACGCAGTATTTT.

The chain carries TRBV2 and TRBJ1-1; 7 nucleotides agree with TRBD1. This CDR3 has 14 residues. The junction had 7 bases not matched to a gene; V was cut back by 5 bases and J by 4 bases. CDR1 is SNHLY and CDR2 is FYNNEI in the germline V gene. CDR3 loop: CASSPTGRSTEAFF. In DNA form, the CDR3 reads TGTGCCAGCAGTCCGACAGGGAGGAGCACTGAAGCTTTCTTT.